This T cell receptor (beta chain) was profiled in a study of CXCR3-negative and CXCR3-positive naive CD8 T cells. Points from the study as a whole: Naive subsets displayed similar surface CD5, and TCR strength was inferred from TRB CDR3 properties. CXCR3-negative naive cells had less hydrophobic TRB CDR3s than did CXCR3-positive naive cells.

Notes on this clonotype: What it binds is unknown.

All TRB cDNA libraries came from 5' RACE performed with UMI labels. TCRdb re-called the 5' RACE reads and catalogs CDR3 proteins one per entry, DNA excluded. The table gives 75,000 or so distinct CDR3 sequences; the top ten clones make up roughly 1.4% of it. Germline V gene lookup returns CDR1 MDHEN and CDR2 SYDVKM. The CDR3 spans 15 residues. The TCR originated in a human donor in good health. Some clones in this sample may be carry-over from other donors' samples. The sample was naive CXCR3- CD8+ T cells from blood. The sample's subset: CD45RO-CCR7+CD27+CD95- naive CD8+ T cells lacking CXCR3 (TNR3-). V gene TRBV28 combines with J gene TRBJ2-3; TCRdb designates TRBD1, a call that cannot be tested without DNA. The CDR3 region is CASSYRGSLADTQYF. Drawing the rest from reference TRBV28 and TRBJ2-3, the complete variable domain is DVKVTQSSRYLVKRTGEKVFLECVQDMDHENMFWYRQDPGLGLRLIYFSYDVKMKEKGDIPEGYSVSREKKERFSLILESASTNQTSMYLCASSYRGSLADTQYFGPGTRLTVL.